This entry lists 14 T cell receptor beta chains sequenced from one sample in a study of T-cell reconstitution after alpha-beta-depleted transplantation in children. The authors prepared the TCRbeta library with unique molecular identifiers. TCRdb analysed the PCR reads with MiXCR anew, one entry per CDR3 protein. The data contain 500,000 or so distinct CDR3 sequences, approximately 10% of them seen just once; the ten biggest clones take up 14%. The input for sequencing was PBMCs, mostly from graft donor cells, taken 180 days after TCRalphabeta/CD19-depleted stem cell transplant. The receptors shown here come from a female patient between 2 and 10 years old who had a stem cell transplant for aplastic anemia, so the T cells may come from the graft donor.

This clonotype turned up a few times. The J gene is TRBJ1-3, the V gene TRBV6-5; a possible D gene is TRBD1 (6 bases). V was clipped by 0 bases and J by 1 base, with 10 bases between them. Per germline, CDR1 MNHEY and CDR2 SVGAGI. The CDR3 has 16 amino acids. CDR3 in amino acids: CASSYSPGASGNTIYF. DNA of the CDR3: TGTGCCAGCAGTTACTCTCCAGGGGCATCTGGAAACACCATATATTTT.

The chain carries TRBV7-8 and TRBJ2-3; D possibly corresponds to TRBD2 (5 bases). V was pared by 1 base and J by 2 bases, with 7 bases between. CDR1 is SGHVS, CDR2 FQNEAQ, per germline. CDR3 length: 14 amino acids. The CDR3, as DNA: TGTGCCAGCAGCTTAGTGGAGGACACAGATACGCAGTATTTT. This gives the protein CASSLVEDTDTQYF.

This clonotype showed up many times. The rearrangement joins TRBV29-1 to TRBJ2-5; D gene unclear. CDR3 length: 14 residues. The V end lost 6 bases, the J end lost 0 bases, and 14 bases lay between the germline ends. Germline values: CDR1 SQVTM, CDR2 ANQGSEA. In DNA form, the CDR3 reads TGCAGCGTCTCTCAGAAAGGGTACCAAGAGACCCAGTACTTC. Amino acid sequence: CSVSQKGYQETQYF. The full variable domain, its missing parts supplied by reference TRBV29-1 and TRBJ2-5, is SAVISQKPSRDICQRGTSLTIQCQVDSQVTMMFWYRQQPGQSLTLIATANQGSEATYESGFVIDKFPISRPNLTFSTLTVSNMSPEDSSIYLCSVSQKGYQETQYFGPGTRLLVL.

This clonotype has a count of ten or more. The rearrangement uses TRBV29-1 and TRBJ2-7; 9 nucleotides line up with TRBD1. Germline V CDR1 and CDR2: SQVTM, ANQGSEA. Trimming removed 4 bases from V and 7 bases from J; junction bases left unmatched: 8. The CDR3 extends over 13 amino acids. The DNA of the CDR3 is TGCAGCGTTGCCTTAGGGGGGACAGGGGAGCAGTACTTC. This sequence encodes CSVALGGTGEQYF.

This clonotype was seen only a few times. V is TRBV6-6 and J is TRBJ2-5; D is undetermined. CDR1 is MNHNY, CDR2 SVGAGI, per germline (reference sequence). This CDR3 region has 13 residues. The V end was cut by 10 bases, the J end by 4 bases, with 16 bases between. The CDR3 spells CATAAVRRETQYF. DNA of the CDR3: TGTGCCACGGCGGCAGTTCGGAGAGAGACCCAGTACTTC.

The chain uses TRBV6-5 and TRBJ2-2; D is uncertain. This CDR3 is 13 amino acids long. Trimming removed 0 bases at V and 5 bases at J, with 4 bases between. Germline-derived CDR1 and CDR2 are MNHEY and SVGAGI. CDR3 coding DNA: TGTGCCAGCAGTTACTCTACAACCGGGGAGCTGTTTTTT. Protein sequence: CASSYSTTGELFF.

This clonotype has ten or more counts. The chain couples TRBV2 to TRBJ1-1; a possible D gene is TRBD1 (5 bases). Per the germline V gene, CDR1 is SNHLY and CDR2 is FYNNEI. The CDR3 contains 13 residues. V was cut by 6 bases and J by 8 bases, with 16 bases left in between. The CDR3 loop reads CASRAPGVGEAFF. The CDR3 DNA is TGTGCCAGCAGGGCCCCGGGGGTTGGGGAAGCTTTCTTT.

This clonotype came up a few times. The rearrangement joins TRBV5-1 to TRBJ2-5, with a possible D match to TRBD1 (6 bases). Germline CDR1 and CDR2: SGHRS and YFSETQ. V lost 2 bases and J 4 bases, leaving 15 bases between the germline ends. This CDR3 contains 15 residues. CDR3 amino acids: CASSLPTQGIETQYF. CDR3 coding DNA: TGCGCCAGCAGCTTACCCACCCAGGGGATAGAGACCCAGTACTTC.

This clonotype was seen only a few times. V gene TRBV9 combines with J gene TRBJ2-2; D call uncertain. Deletions cut 0 bases from V and 6 bases from J, with 12 bases between. The CDR3 totals 15 residues. CDR1 is SGDLS and CDR2 is YYNGEE in the germline V gene. In nucleotides, the CDR3 is TGTGCCAGCAGCGTAGTGGGATCCCTCCCCGGGGAGCTGTTTTTT. This translates into CASSVVGSLPGELFF.

This clonotype was recorded many times. CDR3 nucleotide sequence: TGTGCCAGCAGCCGGACAGGAGGCACAGATACGCAGTATTTT. It encodes CASSRTGGTDTQYF. The chain employs TRBV11-2 and TRBJ2-3; 7 nucleotides line up with TRBD1. V shed 5 bases and J 1 base; nucleotides not matched to a gene: 3. Germline V gene sequence: CDR1 SGHAT, CDR2 FQNNGV. The CDR3 extends over 14 amino acids. Full variable domain (missing parts from reference TRBV11-2 and TRBJ2-3): EAGVAQSPRYKIIEKRQSVAFWCNPISGHATLYWYQQILGQGPKLLIQFQNNGVVDDSQLPKDRFSAERLKGVDSTLKIQPAKLEDSAVYLCASSRTGGTDTQYFGPGTRLTVL.

The table lists this clonotype with many counts. This chain links TRBV29-1 with TRBJ2-1; TRBD2 aligns across 13 bases. The CDR3 is made up of 17 amino acids. Losses at the gene ends were 5 bases for V and 9 bases for J; bases not matched to a gene: 16. Germline assignment: CDR1 SQVTM and CDR2 ANQGSEA. CDR3 sequence: CSVLTSGRGSGYGEQFF. The CDR3 coding sequence is TGCAGCGTTCTCACTAGCGGGAGGGGAAGTGGATACGGTGAGCAGTTCTTC.

This clonotype was observed a few times. The rearrangement uses TRBV25-1 and TRBJ1-2; 10 bases match TRBD1. The CDR3 totals 18 residues. After removal of 1 base from V and 6 bases from J, the junction contained 14 bases not matched to a gene. Germline V gene lookup returns CDR1 MGHDK and CDR2 SYGVNS. CDR3 loop: CASSEWEETGGRLHGYTF. CDR3 nucleotide sequence: TGTGCCAGCAGTGAATGGGAAGAGACAGGGGGCCGGTTACATGGCTACACCTTC.

V usage is TRBV27 and J usage is TRBJ1-3, with D possibly matching TRBD1 (5 bases). The CDR3 has 14 residues. Germline V gene sequence: CDR1 MNHEY, CDR2 SMNVEV (reference sequence). Between the trimmed V and J ends, which lost 9 bases and 0 bases, there was a span of 12 bases. This CDR3 reads CASKGRSSGNTIYF. In DNA form, the CDR3 reads TGTGCCAGTAAGGGACGGAGCTCTGGAAACACCATATATTTT.

The genes are TRBV29-1 and TRBJ1-2, with 10 positions matching TRBD1. V gave up 7 bases and J gave up 8 bases; unmatched junction bases: 7. Per the germline V gene, CDR1 is SQVTM and CDR2 is ANQGSEA. The CDR3 covers 12 residues. The DNA of the CDR3 is TGCAGCGCGACGGACAGGGGGGCCGGCTACACCTTC. Protein sequence: CSATDRGAGYTF.